A single sample is the source of the 30 T cell receptor beta chains below, sequenced in a study of shared clonotypes between healthy human individuals (TCRdb year 2020). Library preparation employed the immunoSEQ multiplex PCR assay. TCRdb limited this immuneACCESS table to in-frame rearrangements with V and J called. A share of clones is missing; checked studies link under half to unresolved V genes, and the rest is unexplained. Across this sample there are about 2.4 million clones, with under 95% seen only once. The ten biggest clones cover approximately 0.36% of the sample. Sequenced input: naive CD4+ T cells from PBMCs. The cell subset or site label, as the study defines it: CD45RA+ positively selected. Receptors were obtained from a man between 18 and 35 years old in good health. Some clones in this sample may be carry-over from other donors' samples.

V gene TRBV27 combines with J gene TRBJ2-7, with 9 bases aligning to TRBD1. J was trimmed by 6 bases and V by 6 bases; bases with no gene match: 9. Looked up from germline, CDR1 is MNHEY and CDR2 is SMNVEV (reference sequence). The CDR3 loop spans 14 amino acids. In DNA, the CDR3 is TGTGCCAGCAGGGGACAGGGTAGGCCTCTCGAGCAGTACTTC. Translated: CASRGQGRPLEQYF.

Remarks on this clone: In the same sample, other DNA sequences code for this CDR3. V gene TRBV4-2 combines with J gene TRBJ2-3, with D hard to call. V was shortened by 1 base and J by 1 base, with 6 bases between the two germline ends. CDR3 length: 14 residues. Looked up from germline, CDR1 is LGHNA and CDR2 is YNFKEQ. The CDR3 bases are TGTGCCAGCAGCCAAGGCACAGGCACAGATACGCAGTATTTT. Its protein product is CASSQGTGTDTQYF.

The chain links TRBV5-6 to TRBJ1-2, with TRBD1 as a possible D gene (5 bases). This CDR3 has 15 residues. Germline values: CDR1 SGHDT, CDR2 YYEEEE. Trimming cost V 2 bases and J 8 bases, with 19 bases left between them. CDR3 sequence: CASSLTTGTRGGYTF. In DNA form, the CDR3 reads TGTGCCAGCAGCTTAACGACCGGGACCCGAGGAGGCTACACCTTC. Looking up the rest from reference TRBV5-6 and TRBJ1-2 gives the full variable domain: DAGVTQSPTHLIKTRGQQVTLRCSPKSGHDTVSWYQQALGQGPQFIFQYYEEEERQRGNFPDRFSGHQFPNYSSELNVNALLLGDSALYLCASSLTTGTRGGYTFGSGTRLTVV.

This clone was seen just once. The rearrangement uses TRBV5-1 and TRBJ1-3; the D gene is possibly TRBD1 (6 bases). V lost 0 bases and J lost 4, with 14 bases in between. This CDR3 is built from 16 residues. Germline assignment: CDR1 SGHRS and CDR2 YFSETQ. CDR3 sequence reads: CASSLAGPDRGNTIYF. The CDR3 DNA is TGCGCCAGCAGCTTGGCGGGCCCGGACAGAGGAAACACCATATATTTT.

Concerning this clone itself: The same CDR3 arises from other DNA sequences in this sample as well. The V call is TRBV5-1, the J call TRBJ2-1; 11 positions match TRBD2. Germline trimming cut 3 bases from V and 3 bases from J; bases unmatched to any gene: 5. CDR3 length equals 16 residues. CDR1 and CDR2 from the germline V gene are SGHRS and YFSETQ. CDR3 residues: CASSSLTSGVYNEQFF. In nucleotides, the CDR3 is TGCGCCAGCAGCTCCTTGACTAGCGGGGTCTACAATGAGCAGTTCTTC.

The table lists this clone with a count of one. The V gene is TRBV7-2, the J gene TRBJ2-5; perhaps TRBD2 as D (6 bases). Germline CDR1 is SGHTA and CDR2 is FQGNSA. Trimming took off 5 bases at V and 5 bases at J, with 15 bases between the two ends. The CDR3 loop spans 14 amino acids. The CDR3 protein is CASSPEALAETQYF. The CDR3 nucleotides read TGTGCCAGCAGCCCCGAGGCGCTAGCGGAGACCCAGTACTTC.

This clone was observed a handful of times. The chain employs TRBV30 and TRBJ1-1, with D possibly being TRBD1 (5 bases). Looked up from germline, CDR1 is GTSNPN and CDR2 is SVGIG (reference sequence). Trimming cost V 5 bases and J 7 bases, with 14 bases left between them. The CDR3 extends over 12 amino acids. Here the CDR3 reads CAWETGGIEAFF. Written as DNA, the CDR3 is TGTGCCTGGGAAACAGGTGGAATTGAAGCTTTCTTT.

The rearrangement uses TRBV28 and TRBJ2-1, with 8 positions matching TRBD2. The germline CDR1 and CDR2 sequences are MDHEN and SYDVKM. The CDR3 sequence is 16 residues long. V lost 4 bases to trimming and J lost 9 bases; unmatched junction nucleotides: 14. The DNA of the CDR3 is TGTGCCAGCAGTTCCCCCGGACTAGCAACTCAGGGTGAGCAGTTCTTC. Residues: CASSSPGLATQGEQFF.

The chain is built from TRBV6-1 and TRBJ2-3; TRBD1 is a possible D gene (5 bases). V was shortened by 1 base and J by 8 bases, with 10 bases between the two germline ends. This CDR3 has 13 amino acids. Germline-derived CDR1 and CDR2 are MNHNS and SASEGT. The CDR3 spells CASSEEVRATQYF. In DNA, the CDR3 is TGTGCCAGCAGTGAAGAAGTCAGGGCTACGCAGTATTTT.

The chain links TRBV6-5 to TRBJ2-2, with unresolved D. The germline V gene has CDR1 MNHEY and CDR2 SVGAGI. The CDR3 has 13 residues. Trimming left V 5 bases short and J 6 bases short, with 10 bases between. The CDR3 protein is CASSTVKAGELFF. The CDR3 DNA is TGTGCCAGCAGTACAGTCAAAGCCGGGGAGCTGTTTTTT.

This chain joins TRBV28 and TRBJ2-7; perhaps TRBD2 as D (6 bases). Germline CDR1 MDHEN, CDR2 SYDVKM. The CDR3 runs to 15 residues. Trimming took off 5 bases at V and 2 bases at J, with 16 bases between the two ends. The CDR3, as DNA: TGTGCCAGCAGTCCCTCGGGGAGGATGACCTACGAGCAGTACTTC. This gives the protein CASSPSGRMTYEQYF.

This chain connects TRBV4-3 to TRBJ1-1; D gene ambiguous. Trimming shortened V by 5 bases and J by 8 bases, and 15 bases separated the two germline ends. Germline V gene sequence: CDR1 LGHNA, CDR2 YSLEER. This CDR3 spans 13 amino acids. CDR3 sequence (DNA): TGCGCCAGCAGCTTTTCAAGGTACCGCGAAGCTTTCTTT. This codes for CASSFSRYREAFF.

Of note for this clone: This same CDR3 is encoded by further DNA sequences in the sample. The V call is TRBV5-4, the J call TRBJ1-5; D uncertain. V shed 4 bases and J shed 4 bases, with 9 bases lying between them. The CDR3 length is 13 residues. Germline V gene sequence: CDR1 SGHNT, CDR2 YYREEE (reference sequence). The CDR3 nucleotides are TGTGCCAGCAGCCTAGACCGAAATCAGCCCCAGCATTTT. The encoded protein is CASSLDRNQPQHF.

This chain uses TRBV10-3 with TRBJ2-1; 11 bases fit TRBD1. Germline CDR1 is ENHRY and CDR2 is SYGVKD. With V trimmed by 4 bases and J by 6 bases, 5 bases remained unmatched. This CDR3 has 15 amino acids. This CDR3 reads CAISGTGTGGNEQFF. CDR3 nucleotide sequence: TGTGCCATCAGTGGAACCGGGACAGGGGGCAATGAGCAGTTCTTC.

CDR3 DNA: TGTGCCAGCTCCCAGATCGTGGAGACCCAGTACTTC. This codes for CASSQIVETQYF. V usage is TRBV18 and J usage is TRBJ2-5; D is uncertain. V was clipped by 6 bases and J by 5 bases, with 10 bases between them. Per the germline V gene, CDR1 is KGHSH and CDR2 is LQKENI. There are 12 residues in the CDR3.

V usage is TRBV19 and J usage is TRBJ2-6, with D maybe TRBD1 (5 bases). CDR1 LNHDA and CDR2 SQIVND come from the germline V gene (reference sequence). The CDR3 contains 15 residues. With 6 bases removed from V and 0 bases from J, the gap between germline ends came to 9 bases. The CDR3 protein is CASRTGLSGANVLTF. CDR3 coding DNA: TGTGCCAGTAGAACAGGCCTCTCTGGGGCCAACGTCCTGACTTTC.

Here the CDR3 reads CSVGGLAGGYAGELFF. DNA for the CDR3: TGCAGCGTGGGGGGACTAGCGGGAGGTTACGCCGGGGAGCTGTTTTTT. This chain connects TRBV29-1 to TRBJ2-2; 15 bases agree with TRBD2. The CDR3 is made up of 16 amino acids. V gave up 6 bases and J gave up 6 bases; unmatched junction bases: 8. Per germline, CDR1 SQVTM and CDR2 ANQGSEA.

J is TRBJ2-7 and V is TRBV15, with unresolved D. The CDR3 contains 15 residues. Between the trimmed V and J ends, which lost 0 bases and 0 bases, there was a span of 9 bases. Germline assignment: CDR1 LNHNV and CDR2 YYDKDF (reference sequence). The CDR3 nucleotides are TGTGCCACCAGCAGAGAACTGGCAAGCTCCTACGAGCAGTACTTC. Translated: CATSRELASSYEQYF.

The CDR3 reads CASSPKTEGGQPQHF. The CDR3 coding sequence is TGTGCCAGCTCACCGAAAACGGAGGGGGGGCAGCCCCAGCATTTT. The chain employs TRBV18 and TRBJ1-5, with D maybe TRBD1 (6 bases). In germline, CDR1 is KGHSH, CDR2 LQKENI. CDR3 length: 15 residues. Trimming removed 3 bases from V and 7 bases from J, with 16 bases in between.

Note on this clone: The same CDR3 arises from other DNA sequences in this sample as well. This rearrangement joins TRBV28 to TRBJ2-7, with 9 bases that match TRBD1. The CDR3 consists of 13 residues. Germline values: CDR1 MDHEN, CDR2 SYDVKM. V trimming: 6 bases; J trimming: 6 bases; junction bases outside the gene matches: 6. CDR3 in DNA: TGTGCCAGCAGCCCGGGGGACAGGGCCGAGCAGTACTTC. This codes for CASSPGDRAEQYF.

This rearrangement joins TRBV18 to TRBJ2-5, with D hard to call. Germline V gene lookup returns CDR1 KGHSH and CDR2 LQKENI. V gave up 3 bases and J gave up 2 bases, with 13 bases separating them. CDR3 size: 15 residues. CDR3 sequence (DNA): TGTGCCAGCTCACCGTTGAAGGCAGAGCAAGAGACCCAGTACTTC. Its protein is CASSPLKAEQETQYF. Based on the CDR3 plus reference TRBV18 and TRBJ2-5, the full variable domain is NAGVMQNPRHLVRRRGQEARLRCSPMKGHSHVYWYRQLPEEGLKFMVYLQKENIIDESGMPKERFSAEFPKEGPSILRIQQVVRGDSAAYFCASSPLKAEQETQYFGPGTRLLVL.

The gene calls are TRBV2 and TRBJ1-5; possibly TRBD1 for D (5 bases). The CDR3 consists of 18 residues. The germline V gene has CDR1 SNHLY and CDR2 FYNNEI. V lost 4 bases and J lost 4, with 23 bases in between. The CDR3 here is CASSGYRLTPKGNQPQHF. DNA of the CDR3: TGTGCCAGCAGTGGTTACAGGCTCACCCCTAAGGGGAATCAGCCCCAGCATTTT.

The chain has TRBV28 and TRBJ1-2; tentative D call: TRBD1 (6 bases). The germline gives CDR1 MDHEN, CDR2 SYDVKM. This CDR3 has 14 amino acids. V lost 7 bases, J lost 8 bases, and 20 bases lay in between. The CDR3 DNA reads TGTGCCAGCACCGGCGGGGGCGTTTTACTAGGCTACACCTTC. Its translation: CASTGGGVLLGYTF.

The chain couples TRBV7-9 to TRBJ2-3; unclear D gene. Trimming shortened V by 3 bases and J by 6 bases, and 13 bases separated the two germline ends. Germline V gives CDR1 SEHNR, CDR2 FQNEAQ (reference sequence). There are 14 residues in the CDR3. CDR3 in DNA: TGTGCCAGCAGCTTCCTCGTGCAGGTTGATACGCAGTATTTT. It specifies CASSFLVQVDTQYF.

Note on this clone: A much bigger clone sits one base away, suggesting this may be a read error. The CDR3 nucleotides read TGTGCCAGCAGCTTACAAGAGACCCAGTACTTC. Translating it yields CASSLQETQYF. The V gene is TRBV7-3, the J gene TRBJ2-5, with unresolved D. V was pared by 2 bases and J by 2 bases, with 0 bases between. Looked up from germline, CDR1 is SGHTA and CDR2 is FQGTGA. The CDR3 runs 11 residues.

The V gene is TRBV30, the J gene TRBJ1-6; no clear D. The CDR3 contains 13 residues. Trimming left V 4 bases short and J 10 bases short, with 14 bases between. Germline CDR1 is GTSNPN and CDR2 is SVGIG (reference sequence). In DNA, the CDR3 is TGTGCCTGGACGGGTAGACGGCCCTCACCCCTCCACTTT. Residues: CAWTGRRPSPLHF.

The V call is TRBV7-3, the J call TRBJ1-5, with TRBD1 matching over 7 bases. Per the germline V gene, CDR1 is SGHTA and CDR2 is FQGTGA. V lost 0 bases, J lost 4 bases, and 0 bases stayed unmatched. The CDR3 is made up of 14 amino acids. DNA of the CDR3: TGTGCCAGCAGCTTAACGGGACAGAATCAGCCCCAGCATTTT. Protein product: CASSLTGQNQPQHF.

This clone showed up just once. The chain joins TRBV29-1 to TRBJ2-5, with D perhaps matching TRBD2 (5 bases). The germline V and J ends were trimmed by 0 bases and 4 bases, with 12 bases remaining between them. Germline V gene data show CDR1 as SQVTM and CDR2 as ANQGSEA. The CDR3 consists of 14 residues. DNA of the CDR3: TGCAGCGTTGAAGATGCCCGGGATGGAGAGACCCAGTACTTC. It codes for CSVEDARDGETQYF.

V and J are TRBV29-1 and TRBJ1-2; D unclear. The germline gives CDR1 SQVTM, CDR2 ANQGSEA. The CDR3 is 12 residues long. Trimming pared 6 bases from V and 0 bases from J, leaving 8 bases between. CDR3 in amino acids: CSVLRANYGYTF. The CDR3, as DNA: TGCAGCGTCCTTCGCGCTAACTATGGCTACACCTTC.

The chain carries TRBV5-1 and TRBJ2-1; 10 nucleotides align to TRBD2. V was clipped by 7 bases and J by 6 bases; unmatched bases: 10. The V gene's germline CDR1 is SGHRS and CDR2 YFSETQ. The CDR3 covers 15 residues. This CDR3 is CASYRAGGSFNEQFF. The CDR3 DNA is TGCGCCAGCTATAGAGCGGGAGGGTCTTTCAATGAGCAGTTCTTC.